One T cell receptor beta chain is described in this entry. What it binds is unknown. This entry comes from a study of cytomegalovirus exposure and HLA in healthy donors. CDR3 length: 15 residues. Germline CDR1 is MNHNS and CDR2 is SASEGT. Deletions cut 0 bases from V and 5 bases from J, with 12 bases between. PCR involved 60 Vbeta and 13 Jbeta primers. Measured with immunoSEQ multiplex PCR; TCRdb has only the in-frame clones, and not every one. The table includes 110,000 to 150,000 clones, about 74% detected once. General observations from the study: Earlier results showed most TCR beta V segments being productive about 90% or about 30% of the time.

The TCR originated in a woman aged 40-49 years in good health and CMV-seronegative. The V gene is TRBV6-1, the J gene TRBJ2-3; the D gene is possibly TRBD2 (6 bases). The sample comprised PBMCs. Here the CDR3 DNA reads TGTGCCAGCAGTGAAGCTAGTAGCGGAAAAGATACGCAGTATTTT. Translation gives CASSEASSGKDTQYF.